This paragraph covers one T cell receptor (beta chain) sequence. Here immunoSEQ multiplex PCR was the method, and the copy in TCRdb shows in-frame clones only, minus some. The sample lists roughly 220,000 clones; 84% were seen once. Germline V gene sequence: CDR1 SGHRS, CDR2 YFSETQ. The J segment lost 4 bases and the V segment lost 4 bases, leaving 11 bases of the junction unmatched. The CDR3 has 17 residues. This entry comes from a study of blood T cell repertoires in COVID-19. Sequenced input: peripheral blood. This clonotype was obtained from a woman between 25 and 40 years old who had recovered from COVID-19. The V call is TRBV5-1, the J call TRBJ2-7; 13 bases align to TRBD2. The chain's CDR3 is CASSPALGLAGLYEQYF. CDR3 sequence (DNA): TGCGCCAGCAGCCCAGCTTTGGGACTAGCGGGACTTTACGAGCAGTACTTC.